A selection of T cell receptor beta chains follows, all from one sample in a study of glioma-infiltrating T cells after dendritic cell vaccination. Some clones are missing from TCRdb's copy, which holds only in-frame ones; the method was immunoSEQ multiplex PCR. Among approximately 82,000 clones, over 85% were seen once, and the ten largest hold approximately 2.9%. This sample comprised blood, obtained before dendritic cell vaccination. The source is a human donor with glioblastoma. Both conserved end residues are part of each CDR3. The D gene is left open where the match is weak. Where a row states a size, it is once, few, many or the class of an expanded clone; other rows omit it.

.	.	TRBV18	TRBJ2-3	CASSPPVRGASTDTQYF	TGTGCCAGCTCACCACCCGTTCGCGGGGCCAGCACAGATACGCAGTATTTT
.	.	TRBV12-5	TRBJ1-2	CASGSLKGGVEGGYTF	TGTGCTAGTGGTTCCCTCAAAGGGGGGGTAGAAGGTGGCTACACCTTC
.	TRBD2	TRBV2	TRBJ2-2	CASKAGVTTGELFF	TGTGCCAGCAAGGCGGGGGTCACCACCGGGGAGCTGTTTTTT
few	.	TRBV25-1	TRBJ2-7	CASSEGAGGREQYF	TGTGCCAGCAGTGAAGGTGCAGGGGGGAGGGAGCAGTACTTC
.	TRBD1	TRBV18	TRBJ1-1	CASSLRQGAANTEAFF	TGTGCCAGCTCCCTACGACAGGGGGCGGCGAACACTGAAGCTTTCTTT
.	.	TRBV5-4	TRBJ2-7	CASSYMDGLYEQYF	TGTGCCAGCAGCTACATGGACGGACTCTACGAGCAGTACTTC
.	TRBD1	TRBV29-1	TRBJ1-1	CSVGTGWDTEAFF	TGCAGCGTTGGGACAGGGTGGGACACTGAAGCTTTCTTT
few	.	TRBV5-1	TRBJ2-5	CASSLAGGEETQYF	TGCGCCAGCAGCTTGGCCGGCGGGGAAGAGACCCAGTACTTC
.	TRBD1	TRBV4-1	TRBJ2-7	CASSPGQGGSSYEQYF	TGCGCCAGCAGCCCGGGACAGGGCGGCAGCTCCTACGAGCAGTACTTC
once	.	TRBV5-1	TRBJ2-3	CASSGAASTDTQYF	TGCGCCAGCAGTGGGGCGGCTAGCACAGATACGCAGTATTTT
.	.	TRBV2	TRBJ1-3	CASSVEGTSSGNTIYF	TGTGCCAGCAGTGTGGAGGGCACAAGCTCTGGAAACACCATATATTTT
.	.	TRBV25-1	TRBJ2-7	CASPPPQANEQYF	TGTGCCAGCCCCCCCCCACAGGCTAACGAGCAGTACTTC
.	.	TRBV4-1	TRBJ1-2	CASSPRRGGAINYGYTF	TGCGCCAGCAGCCCCCGAAGGGGGGGCGCAATTAACTATGGCTACACCTTC
.	.	TRBV14	TRBJ2-5	CASSQLAETQYF	TGTGCCAGCAGCCAATTGGCCGAGACCCAGTACTTC
.	TRBD1	TRBV15	TRBJ2-1	CATSRGQGNEQFF	TGTGCCACCAGCAGAGGACAGGGGAATGAGCAGTTCTTC